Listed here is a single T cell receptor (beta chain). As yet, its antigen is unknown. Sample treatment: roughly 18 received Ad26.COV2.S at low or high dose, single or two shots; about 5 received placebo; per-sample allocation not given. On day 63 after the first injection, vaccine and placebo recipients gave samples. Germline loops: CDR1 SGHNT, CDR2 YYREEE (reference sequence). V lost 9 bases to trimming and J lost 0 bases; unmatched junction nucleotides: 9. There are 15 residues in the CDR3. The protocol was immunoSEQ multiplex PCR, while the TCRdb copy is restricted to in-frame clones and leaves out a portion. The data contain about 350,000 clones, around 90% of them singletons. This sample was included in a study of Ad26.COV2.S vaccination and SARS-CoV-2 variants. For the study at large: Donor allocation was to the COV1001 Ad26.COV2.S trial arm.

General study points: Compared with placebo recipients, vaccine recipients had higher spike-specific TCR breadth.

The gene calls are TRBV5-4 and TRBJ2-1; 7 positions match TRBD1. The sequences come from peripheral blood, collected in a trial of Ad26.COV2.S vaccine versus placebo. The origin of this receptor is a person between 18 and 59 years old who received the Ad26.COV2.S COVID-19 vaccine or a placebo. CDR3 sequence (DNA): TGTGCCACCAACATACAGGGGAGCTCCTACAATGAGCAGTTCTTC. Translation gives CATNIQGSSYNEQFF.